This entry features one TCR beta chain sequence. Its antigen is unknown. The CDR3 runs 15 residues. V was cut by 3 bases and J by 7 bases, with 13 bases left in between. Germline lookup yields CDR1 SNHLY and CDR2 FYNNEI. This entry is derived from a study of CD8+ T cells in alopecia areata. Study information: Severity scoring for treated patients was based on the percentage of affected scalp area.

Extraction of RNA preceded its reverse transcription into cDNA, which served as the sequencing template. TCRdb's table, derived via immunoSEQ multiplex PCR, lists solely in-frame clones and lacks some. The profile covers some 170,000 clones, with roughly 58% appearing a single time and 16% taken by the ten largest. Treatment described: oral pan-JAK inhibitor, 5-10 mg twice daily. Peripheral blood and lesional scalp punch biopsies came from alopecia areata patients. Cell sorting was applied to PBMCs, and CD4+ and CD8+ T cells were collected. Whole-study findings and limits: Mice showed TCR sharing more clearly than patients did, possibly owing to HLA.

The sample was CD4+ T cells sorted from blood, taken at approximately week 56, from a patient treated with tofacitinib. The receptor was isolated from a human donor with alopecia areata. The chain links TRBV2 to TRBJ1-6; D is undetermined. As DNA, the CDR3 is TGTGCCAGCAGTGATGGAACCCAGATAAATTCACCCCTCCACTTT. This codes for CASSDGTQINSPLHF.